This TCR beta chain was observed in a study of metastatic and nonmetastatic thyroid tumors. As for the study in general: Peripheral blood and tumor or nodule samples from malignant and benign thyroid patients were compared. Study-wide findings and caveats: Compared with benign nodules, malignant thyroid tumors were reported to have significantly higher TCR beta diversity in both blood and tumor.

The CDR3 is made up of 14 amino acids. The germline V gene has CDR1 SGHAT and CDR2 FQDESV (reference sequence). The V end lost 2 bases, the J end lost 6 bases, and 10 bases lay between the germline ends. Original processing methods: Across clinicopathological groups, CDR3 differences served as the basis for building a distant-metastasis classifier for papillary thyroid cancer. Using MiXCR, TCRdb reanalyzed the PCR reads. TCRdb, rather than the study authors, made the V and J calls. This repertoire shows under 45,000 clones, approximately 34% found once; its top ten account for roughly 22%. Of note for this clone: Its antigen is not known.

None of the patients had undergone any treatment ahead of thyroid surgery. The chain carries TRBV11-1 and TRBJ2-2, with D possibly matching TRBD2 (6 bases). The sequenced sample was tumor tissue. The clonotype was recovered from a female donor with papillary thyroid cancer or a benign thyroid nodule (not recorded which). Some clones in this sample may be carry-over from other donors' samples. The CDR3, as DNA: TGTGCCAGCAGCTTAATGCGGGATTCCGGGGAGCTGTTTTTT. This sequence encodes CASSLMRDSGELFF.